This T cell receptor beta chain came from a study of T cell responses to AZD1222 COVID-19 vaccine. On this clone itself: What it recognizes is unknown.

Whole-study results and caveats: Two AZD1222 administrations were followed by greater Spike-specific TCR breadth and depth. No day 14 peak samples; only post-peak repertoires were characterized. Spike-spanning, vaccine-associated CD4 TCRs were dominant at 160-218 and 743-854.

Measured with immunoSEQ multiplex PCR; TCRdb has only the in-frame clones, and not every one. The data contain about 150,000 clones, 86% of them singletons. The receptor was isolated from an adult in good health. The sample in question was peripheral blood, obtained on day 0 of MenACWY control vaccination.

DNA for the CDR3: TGTGCCAGCAGCTTAACGGTAGCGGGAGTGTATGAGCAGTTCTTC. Amino acids: CASSLTVAGVYEQFF. V is TRBV7-9 and J is TRBJ2-1; 9 bases agree with TRBD2. The V and J ends lost 2 bases and 8 bases, in that order; junction bases with no gene match: 7. CDR1 is SEHNR, CDR2 FQNEAQ, per germline (reference sequence). The CDR3 consists of 15 residues.